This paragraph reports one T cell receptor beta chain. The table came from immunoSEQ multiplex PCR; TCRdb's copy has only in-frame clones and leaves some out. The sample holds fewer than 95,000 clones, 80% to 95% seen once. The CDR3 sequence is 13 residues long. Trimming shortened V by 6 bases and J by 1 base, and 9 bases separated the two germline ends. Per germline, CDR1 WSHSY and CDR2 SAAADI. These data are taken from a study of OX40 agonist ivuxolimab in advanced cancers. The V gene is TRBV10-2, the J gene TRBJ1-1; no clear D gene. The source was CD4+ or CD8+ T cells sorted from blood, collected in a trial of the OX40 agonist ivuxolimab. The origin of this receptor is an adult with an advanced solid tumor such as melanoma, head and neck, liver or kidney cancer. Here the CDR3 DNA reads TGCGCCAGCAGGACGGGGTCGAACACTGAAGCTTTCTTT. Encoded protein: CASRTGSNTEAFF.